Each of the 2 T cell receptor beta chains below was sequenced from the same sample in a study of blood T cell repertoires in COVID-19. Profiled with immunoSEQ multiplex PCR; TCRdb holds only in-frame clones, not every one. The repertoire holds a few hundred thousand clones, with around 85% as singletons. Sequencing was performed on peripheral blood. These TCRs come from a woman younger than 35 with acute or convalescent COVID-19.

The sample holds one count of this clone. CDR3 residues: CASRVPGYGGRMDQETQYF. For the CDR3, the DNA is TGTGCCAGCAGAGTCCCAGGCTATGGCGGGAGAATGGACCAAGAGACCCAGTACTTC. The chain has TRBV28 and TRBJ2-5; 7 bases agree with TRBD2. The CDR3 has 19 residues. After removal of 6 bases from V and 0 bases from J, the junction contained 19 bases not matched to a gene. Germline V gives CDR1 MDHEN, CDR2 SYDVKM.

The J gene is TRBJ1-3, the V gene TRBV2, with D maybe TRBD1 (6 bases). The germline V gene has CDR1 SNHLY and CDR2 FYNNEI. The germline V and J ends were trimmed by 3 bases and 0 bases, with 9 bases remaining between them. This CDR3 region has 15 residues. Written as DNA, the CDR3 is TGTGCCAGCAGTGACCAGACAGGCTCTGGAAACACCATATATTTT. It specifies CASSDQTGSGNTIYF.